Presented here are 3 T cell receptor beta chains from one specimen sequenced in a study of immune characterization of retroperitoneal liposarcoma. Each CDR3 protein gets one entry after TCRdb re-called the PCR reads with MiXCR. The sample gives around 11,000 distinct CDR3 sequences, 37% of which show up once; roughly a tenth is in the top ten. The sequencing sample was made of tumor tissue. These TCRs come from a female donor with retroperitoneal liposarcoma.

This chain uses TRBV25-1 with TRBJ2-1, with 8 bases lining up with TRBD1. The J call may be faulty, since TRBJ2-7 better matches the DNA end. Germline assignment: CDR1 MGHDK and CDR2 SYGVNS. The CDR3 spans 13 residues. The chain's CDR3 is CASTRQGAYEQYF. CDR3 nucleotide sequence: TGTGCCAGCACGAGGCAGGGGGCGTACGAGCAGTACTTC.

This clonotype has more than one count but fewer than ten. The genes are TRBV6-1 and TRBJ2-5; no firm D call. The germline CDR1 and CDR2 sequences are MNHNS and SASEGT. The CDR3 contains 15 residues. The V end was cut by 3 bases, the J end by 11 bases, with 22 bases between. The CDR3 DNA is TGTGCCAGCAGTGACTTGAGCGCTCGGTACAATGAGCAGTACTTC. This translates into CASSDLSARYNEQYF.

This chain joins TRBV7-8 and TRBJ2-5; 10 bases fit TRBD2. The CDR3 is 17 residues long. Germline V gene lookup returns CDR1 SGHVS and CDR2 FQNEAQ. V trimming: 1 base; J trimming: 4 bases; junction bases outside the gene matches: 9. In DNA, the CDR3 is TGTGCCAGCAGCTTAGATCCTAGCGGGAGCCTACTAGAGACCCAGTACTTC. Translating gives CASSLDPSGSLLETQYF.